The 20 T cell receptor beta chains in this list originate from one sample, sequenced in a study of beta chain features in type 1 diabetes. Investigators reverse transcribed all isolated RNA, so they sequenced expressed TCRB transcripts. The data were produced by immunoSEQ multiplex PCR, yet TCRdb's version contains in-frame clones alone and is incomplete. The sample contains hundreds of thousands of clones, 30% of which appear only once. Input material: naive CD4+ T cells from blood. The receptors stem from a man aged 18 to 30 in good health.

Here the CDR3 DNA reads TGTGCCAGCACCACCAACTACAATGAGCAGTTCTTC. Translation gives CASTTNYNEQFF. V gene TRBV28 combines with J gene TRBJ2-1; D gene ambiguous. CDR1 is MDHEN, CDR2 SYDVKM, per germline. V dropped 7 bases and J dropped 3 bases, with 7 bases sitting between them. This CDR3 region has 12 residues.

The chain has TRBV7-9 and TRBJ2-1; 13 nucleotides agree with TRBD2. The CDR3 totals 19 residues. The germline gives CDR1 SEHNR, CDR2 FQNEAQ (reference sequence). Trimming cost V 5 bases and J 10 bases; bases outside gene matches: 20. CDR3 in amino acids: CASSPRTAELAGGPREQFF. The CDR3 DNA follows: TGTGCCAGCAGCCCACGGACCGCCGAACTAGCGGGAGGGCCGAGGGAGCAGTTCTTC.

In this sample, this clone turned up a few times. The chain combines TRBV6-5 with TRBJ2-2; D is undetermined. V lost 2 bases to trimming and J lost 8 bases, with 6 bases between them. CDR3 length: 12 residues. Looked up from germline, CDR1 is MNHEY and CDR2 is SVGAGI. CDR3 residues: CASSYPLGELFF. The CDR3 nucleotides read TGTGCCAGCAGTTACCCCTTGGGGGAGCTGTTTTTT.

The chain recombines TRBV18 with TRBJ2-7, with TRBD1 matching 9 bases. This CDR3 region has 15 residues. With 3 bases clipped from V and 3 bases from J, the junction kept 6 bases outside the gene matches. Per germline, CDR1 KGHSH and CDR2 LQKENI. CDR3 sequence reads: CASSPYGTGIYEQYF. The CDR3 bases are TGTGCCAGCTCACCCTACGGGACAGGGATCTACGAGCAGTACTTC.

The gene calls are TRBV7-2 and TRBJ1-2; 7 bases align to TRBD1. Losses at the gene ends were 3 bases for V and 7 bases for J; bases not matched to a gene: 5. CDR1 SGHTA and CDR2 FQGNSA come from the germline V gene. CDR3 length: 13 residues. The CDR3 region is CASSFRGLSGYTF. Here the CDR3 DNA reads TGTGCCAGCAGCTTTAGGGGGCTCTCTGGCTACACCTTC.

This clone was found a few times. The chain couples TRBV19 to TRBJ2-4; the D is unclear. The CDR3 runs 14 residues. Trimming stripped 6 bases from V and 1 base from J, with 10 bases between. Germline lookup yields CDR1 LNHDA and CDR2 SQIVND (reference sequence). This CDR3 reads CASRALGAKNIQYF. CDR3 coding DNA: TGTGCCAGTAGGGCCTTGGGGGCCAAAAACATTCAGTACTTC.

The chain couples TRBV5-5 to TRBJ2-7, with 12 nucleotides matching TRBD2. Germline V gene sequence: CDR1 SGHKS, CDR2 YYEKEE (reference sequence). CDR3 length: 17 residues. V gave up 3 bases and J gave up 3 bases; unmatched junction bases: 10. CDR3 amino acids: CASSSTPGTSGFYEQYF. CDR3 nucleotides: TGTGCCAGCAGCTCAACCCCTGGGACTAGCGGGTTCTACGAGCAGTACTTC.

The CDR3 coding sequence is TGTGCCAGCACCCTTGGGCGGGAGAACACCGGGGAGCTGTTTTTT. Translating gives CASTLGRENTGELFF. The V gene is TRBV4-2, the J gene TRBJ2-2, with D tentatively TRBD2 (6 bases). Trimming cost V 7 bases and J 1 base, with 13 bases left between them. The CDR3 contains 15 residues. Germline V gives CDR1 LGHNA, CDR2 YNFKEQ.

This clone appeared a few times. This chain uses TRBV2 with TRBJ1-2; tentative D call: TRBD1 (5 bases). The V end lost 6 bases, the J end lost 8 bases, and 19 bases lay between the germline ends. CDR3 length equals 14 residues. Germline CDR1 SNHLY, CDR2 FYNNEI. CDR3 sequence: CASSPVQGHSGYTF. Here the CDR3 DNA reads TGTGCCAGCAGCCCTGTGCAGGGCCACTCGGGCTACACCTTC.

This clone was observed a few times. This chain uses TRBV10-3 with TRBJ2-1; tentative D call: TRBD2 (6 bases). The CDR3 extends over 15 amino acids. CDR1 is ENHRY, CDR2 SYGVKD, per germline. V was pared by 9 bases and J by 0 bases, with 15 bases between. As DNA, the CDR3 is TGTGCCATAGGAGGGCCCGGTAGCTCCTACAATGAGCAGTTCTTC. Its protein is CAIGGPGSSYNEQFF.

The chain joins TRBV30 to TRBJ1-2; 9 bases fit TRBD1. Unmatched junction bases numbered 8, after V lost 5 bases and J lost 10 bases. The CDR3 length is 12 residues. CDR1 is GTSNPN and CDR2 is SVGIG in the germline V gene (reference sequence). CDR3: CAWGRGTGNYTF. Here the CDR3 DNA reads TGTGCCTGGGGCCGCGGGACAGGGAACTACACCTTC.

The chain recombines TRBV5-1 with TRBJ2-5, with TRBD2 matching 11 bases. Germline V gene sequence: CDR1 SGHRS, CDR2 YFSETQ. J was trimmed by 4 bases and V by 1 base; bases with no gene match: 6. This CDR3 spans 16 amino acids. CDR3 sequence reads: CASSLSLAGAPETQYF. CDR3 sequence (DNA): TGCGCCAGCAGCTTGTCACTAGCGGGAGCCCCAGAGACCCAGTACTTC.

The genes are TRBV7-9 and TRBJ2-1, with D perhaps TRBD2 (6 bases). This CDR3 has 14 amino acids. Trimming took 5 bases from V and 4 from J, leaving 12 bases between them. Germline-derived CDR1 and CDR2 are SEHNR and FQNEAQ (reference sequence). As DNA, the CDR3 is TGTGCCAGCAGCCTAGGGGAGGAGTACAATGAGCAGTTCTTC. Amino acid sequence: CASSLGEEYNEQFF.

The chain combines TRBV5-4 with TRBJ2-1; 9 bases are a match to TRBD1. Germline CDR1 SGHNT, CDR2 YYREEE (reference sequence). V gave up 4 bases and J gave up 4 bases; unmatched junction bases: 6. This CDR3 spans 15 amino acids. The CDR3 region is CASSAGTGRYNEQFF. As DNA, the CDR3 is TGTGCCAGCAGCGCCGGGACAGGGCGATACAATGAGCAGTTCTTC. Using reference TRBV5-4 and TRBJ2-1 for the parts outside the CDR3, the full variable domain is ETGVTQSPTHLIKTRGQQVTLRCSSQSGHNTVSWYQQALGQGPQFIFQYYREEENGRGNFPPRFSGLQFPNYSSELNVNALELDDSALYLCASSAGTGRYNEQFFGPGTRLTVL.

The V and J genes are TRBV2 and TRBJ2-7, with D possibly being TRBD1 or TRBD2 (5 bases each). The CDR3 loop spans 15 amino acids. Germline V lookup: CDR1 SNHLY, CDR2 FYNNEI. V was clipped by 6 bases and J by 3 bases, with 18 bases between them. CDR3 residues: CASSRGRNGFYEQYF. The DNA for the CDR3 is TGTGCCAGCAGCCGGGGACGTAATGGATTCTACGAGCAGTACTTC.

The V gene is TRBV4-3, the J gene TRBJ2-1; the match to TRBD2 covers 9 bases. The trim removed 4 bases at V and 2 bases at J, leaving 3 bases unmatched. The CDR3 length is 15 residues. Germline-derived CDR1 and CDR2 are LGHNA and YSLEER. DNA for the CDR3: TGCGCCAGCAGCCGCGGACTAGCGACCTACAATGAGCAGTTCTTC. This codes for CASSRGLATYNEQFF.

This clone has just a few counts. The V gene is TRBV4-1, the J gene TRBJ1-2; D is uncertain. Germline V gene sequence: CDR1 MGHRA, CDR2 YSYEKL. The V end lost 1 base, the J end lost 2 bases, and 14 bases lay between the germline ends. CDR3 length: 16 amino acids. In DNA, the CDR3 is TGCGCCAGCAGCCAAGGGCCCGTAGCACCGAACTATGGCTACACCTTC. Residues: CASSQGPVAPNYGYTF.

V and J are TRBV7-9 and TRBJ1-2; a weak D match, TRBD1 (6 bases). Germline values: CDR1 SEHNR, CDR2 FQNEAQ (reference sequence). Trimming left V 5 bases short and J 5 bases short, with 18 bases between. CDR3 length equals 15 residues. The DNA for the CDR3 is TGTGCCAGCAGCCCCCACAGGGCTTCAGGGTATGGCTACACCTTC. Translated, it gives CASSPHRASGYGYTF.

This clone turned up a few times. This chain joins TRBV14 and TRBJ1-1; D is undetermined. The CDR3 sequence is 13 residues long. CDR1 and CDR2 (germline): SGHDN, FVKESK. Trimming shortened V by 4 bases and J by 0 bases, and 6 bases separated the two germline ends. The CDR3 here is CASSRRLNTEAFF. The CDR3, as DNA: TGTGCCAGCAGCCGACGGTTGAACACTGAAGCTTTCTTT.

The chain couples TRBV7-3 to TRBJ2-2, with unresolved D. Germline V lookup: CDR1 SGHTA, CDR2 FQGTGA. The CDR3 runs 14 residues. V dropped 1 base and J dropped 1 base, with 4 bases sitting between them. CDR3 sequence: CASSLKGNTGELFF. In DNA form, the CDR3 reads TGTGCCAGCAGCTTAAAGGGGAACACCGGGGAGCTGTTTTTT.